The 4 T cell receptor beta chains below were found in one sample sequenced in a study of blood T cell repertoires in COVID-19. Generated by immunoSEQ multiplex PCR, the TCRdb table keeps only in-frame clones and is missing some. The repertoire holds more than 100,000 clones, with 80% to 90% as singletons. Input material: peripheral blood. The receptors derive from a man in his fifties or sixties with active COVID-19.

CDR3 amino acids: CASSSSGGYEQYF. CDR3 coding DNA: TGTGCCAGCAGCTCCTCGGGGGGCTACGAGCAGTACTTC. V is TRBV7-2 and J is TRBJ2-7; 7 bases are shared with TRBD2. V shed 4 bases, J shed 3 bases, and the junction held 3 bases outside the gene matches. Germline values: CDR1 SGHTA, CDR2 FQGNSA. This CDR3 has 13 amino acids.

DNA for the CDR3: TGTGCCAGCAGCGCAGGACAGATTAGCACAGATACGCAGTATTTT. Amino acids: CASSAGQISTDTQYF. The J gene is TRBJ2-3, the V gene TRBV11-3; D is possibly TRBD1 (6 bases). Germline lookup yields CDR1 SGHNT and CDR2 YENEEA. The CDR3 has 15 residues. The ends were cut back, 5 bases at V and 0 bases at J, with 12 bases in the middle. The full variable domain, completed using reference TRBV11-3 and TRBJ2-3, is EAGVVQSPRYKIIEKKQPVAFWCNPISGHNTLYWYLQNLGQGPELLIRYENEEAVDDSQLPKDRFSAERLKGVDSTLKIQPAELGDSAVYLCASSAGQISTDTQYFGPGTRLTVL.

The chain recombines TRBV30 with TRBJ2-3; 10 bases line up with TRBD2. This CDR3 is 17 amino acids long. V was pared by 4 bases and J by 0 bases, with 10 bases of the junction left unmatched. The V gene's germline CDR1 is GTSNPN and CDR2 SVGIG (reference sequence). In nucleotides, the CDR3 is TGTGCCTGGAAAAGAAGCGGGGGGGCCAGGAGCACAGATACGCAGTATTTT. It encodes CAWKRSGGARSTDTQYF.

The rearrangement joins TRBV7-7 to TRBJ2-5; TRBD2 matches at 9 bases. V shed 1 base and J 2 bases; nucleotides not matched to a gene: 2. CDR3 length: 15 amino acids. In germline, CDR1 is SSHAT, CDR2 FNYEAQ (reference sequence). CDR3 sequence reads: CASSLEAGGQETQYF. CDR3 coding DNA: TGTGCCAGCAGCTTAGAGGCGGGGGGGCAAGAGACCCAGTACTTC.